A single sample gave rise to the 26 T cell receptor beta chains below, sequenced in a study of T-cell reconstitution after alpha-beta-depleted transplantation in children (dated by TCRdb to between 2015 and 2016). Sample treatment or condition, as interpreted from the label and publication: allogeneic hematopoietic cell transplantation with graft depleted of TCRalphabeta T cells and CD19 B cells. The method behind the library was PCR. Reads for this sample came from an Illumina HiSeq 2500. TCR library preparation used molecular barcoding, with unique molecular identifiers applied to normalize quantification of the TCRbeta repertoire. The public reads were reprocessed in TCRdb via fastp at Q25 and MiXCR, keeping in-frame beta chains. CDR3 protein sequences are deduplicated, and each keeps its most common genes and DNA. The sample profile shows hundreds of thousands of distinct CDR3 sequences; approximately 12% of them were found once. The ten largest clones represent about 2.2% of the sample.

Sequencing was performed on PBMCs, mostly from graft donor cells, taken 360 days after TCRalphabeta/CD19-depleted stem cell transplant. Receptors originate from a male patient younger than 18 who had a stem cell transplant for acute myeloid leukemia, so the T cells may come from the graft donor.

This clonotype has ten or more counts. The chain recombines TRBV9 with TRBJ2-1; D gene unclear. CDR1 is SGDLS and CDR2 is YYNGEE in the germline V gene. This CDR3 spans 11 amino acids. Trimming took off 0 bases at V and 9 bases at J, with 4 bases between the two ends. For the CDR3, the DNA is TGTGCCAGCAGCGTAGAAGTTGAGCAGTTCTTC. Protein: CASSVEVEQFF.

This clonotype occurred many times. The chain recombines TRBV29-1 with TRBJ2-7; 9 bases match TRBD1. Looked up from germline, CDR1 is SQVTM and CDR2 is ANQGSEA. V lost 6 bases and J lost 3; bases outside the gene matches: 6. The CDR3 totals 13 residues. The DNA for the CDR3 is TGCAGCGTCACCGGGACAGGGTACTACGAGCAGTACTTC. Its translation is CSVTGTGYYEQYF.

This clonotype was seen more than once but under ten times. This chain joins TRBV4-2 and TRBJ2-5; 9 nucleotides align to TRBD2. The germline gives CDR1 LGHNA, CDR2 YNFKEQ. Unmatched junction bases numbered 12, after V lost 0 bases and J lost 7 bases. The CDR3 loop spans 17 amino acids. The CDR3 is CASSQDGAGGTPRTQYF. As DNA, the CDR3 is TGTGCCAGCAGCCAAGATGGGGCGGGAGGGACCCCCCGGACCCAGTACTTC.

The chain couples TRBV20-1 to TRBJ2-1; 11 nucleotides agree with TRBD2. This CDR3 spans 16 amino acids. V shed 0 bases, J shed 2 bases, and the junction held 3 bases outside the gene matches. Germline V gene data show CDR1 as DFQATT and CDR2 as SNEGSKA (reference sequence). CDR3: CSARDRLAGTYNEQFF. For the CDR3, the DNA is TGCAGTGCTAGAGATCGACTAGCGGGGACCTACAATGAGCAGTTCTTC.

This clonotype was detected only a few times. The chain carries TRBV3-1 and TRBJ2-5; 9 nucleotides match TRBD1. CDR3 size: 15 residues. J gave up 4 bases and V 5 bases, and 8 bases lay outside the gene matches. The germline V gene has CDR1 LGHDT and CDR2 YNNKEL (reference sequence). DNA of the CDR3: TGTGCCAGCAGCATGGACAGGGGAGTATCAGAGACCCAGTACTTC. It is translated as CASSMDRGVSETQYF.

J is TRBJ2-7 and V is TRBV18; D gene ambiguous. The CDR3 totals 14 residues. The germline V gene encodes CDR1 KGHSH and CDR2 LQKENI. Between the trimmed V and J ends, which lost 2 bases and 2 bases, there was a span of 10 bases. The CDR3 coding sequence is TGTGCCAGCTCACCATACCTTCAACCCTACGAGCAGTACTTC. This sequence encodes CASSPYLQPYEQYF.

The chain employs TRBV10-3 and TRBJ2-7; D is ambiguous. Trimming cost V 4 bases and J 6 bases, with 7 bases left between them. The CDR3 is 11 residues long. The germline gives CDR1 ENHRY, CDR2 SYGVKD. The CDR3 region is CAISAVSEQYF. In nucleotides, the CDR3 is TGTGCCATCAGTGCTGTCTCCGAGCAGTACTTC.

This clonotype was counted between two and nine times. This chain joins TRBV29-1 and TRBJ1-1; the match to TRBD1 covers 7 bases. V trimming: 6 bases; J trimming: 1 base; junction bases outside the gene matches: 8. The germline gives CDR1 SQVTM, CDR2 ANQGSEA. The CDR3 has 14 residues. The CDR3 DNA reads TGCAGCGTGACCGCCGGGACAGCGAACACTGAAGCTTTCTTT. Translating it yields CSVTAGTANTEAFF.

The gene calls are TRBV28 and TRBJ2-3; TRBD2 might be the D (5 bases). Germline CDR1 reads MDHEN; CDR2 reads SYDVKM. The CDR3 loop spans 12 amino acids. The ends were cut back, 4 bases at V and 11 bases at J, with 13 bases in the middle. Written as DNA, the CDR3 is TGTGCCAGCAGTTCCCCCCCGGGGAGGCAGTATTTT. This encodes CASSSPPGRQYF.

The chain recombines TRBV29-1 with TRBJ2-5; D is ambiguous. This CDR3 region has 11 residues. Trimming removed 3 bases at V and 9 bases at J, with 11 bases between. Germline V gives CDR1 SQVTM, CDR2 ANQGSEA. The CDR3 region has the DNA TGCAGCGTTGAGGCCTCCCCTGCCCAGTACTTC. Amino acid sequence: CSVEASPAQYF.

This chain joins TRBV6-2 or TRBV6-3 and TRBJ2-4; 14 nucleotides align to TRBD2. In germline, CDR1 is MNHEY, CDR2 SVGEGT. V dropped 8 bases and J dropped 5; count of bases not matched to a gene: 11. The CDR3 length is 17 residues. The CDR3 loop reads CASSGTGTSGSENIQYF. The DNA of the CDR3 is TGTGCCAGCTCCGGGACAGGGACTAGCGGGAGTGAAAACATTCAGTACTTC.

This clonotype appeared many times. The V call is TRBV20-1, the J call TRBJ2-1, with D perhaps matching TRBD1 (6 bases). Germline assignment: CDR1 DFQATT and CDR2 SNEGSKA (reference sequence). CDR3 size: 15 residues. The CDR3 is CSPQGTASSYNEQFF. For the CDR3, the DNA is TGCAGCCCCCAGGGGACCGCTAGCTCCTACAATGAGCAGTTCTTC.

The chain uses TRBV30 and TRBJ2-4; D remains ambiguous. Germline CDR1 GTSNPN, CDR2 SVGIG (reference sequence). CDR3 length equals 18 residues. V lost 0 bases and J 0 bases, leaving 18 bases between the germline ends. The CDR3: CAWSVPGGAILAKNIQYF. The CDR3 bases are TGTGCCTGGAGTGTGCCCGGCGGTGCGATTCTAGCCAAAAACATTCAGTACTTC.

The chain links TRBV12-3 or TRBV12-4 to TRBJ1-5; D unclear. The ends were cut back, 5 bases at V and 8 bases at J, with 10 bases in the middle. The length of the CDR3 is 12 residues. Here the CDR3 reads CASSLSIKPQHF. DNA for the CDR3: TGTGCCAGCAGTCTCAGTATCAAGCCCCAGCATTTT.

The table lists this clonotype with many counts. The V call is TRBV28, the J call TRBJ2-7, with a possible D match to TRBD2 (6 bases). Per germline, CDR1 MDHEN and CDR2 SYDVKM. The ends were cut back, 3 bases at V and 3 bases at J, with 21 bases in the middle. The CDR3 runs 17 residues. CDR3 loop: CASSFMPETSTRYEQYF. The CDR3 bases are TGTGCCAGCAGTTTCATGCCCGAGACTAGTACCCGCTACGAGCAGTACTTC.

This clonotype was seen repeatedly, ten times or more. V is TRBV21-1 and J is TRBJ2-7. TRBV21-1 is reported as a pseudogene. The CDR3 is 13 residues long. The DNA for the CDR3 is TGTGCCAGCAGCGCGGCAGCCGGCCTCGAGCAGTACTTC. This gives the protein CASSAAAGLEQYF.

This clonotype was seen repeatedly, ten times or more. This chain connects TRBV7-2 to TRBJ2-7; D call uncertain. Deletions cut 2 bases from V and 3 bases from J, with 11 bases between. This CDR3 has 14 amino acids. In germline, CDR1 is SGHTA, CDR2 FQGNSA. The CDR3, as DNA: TGTGCCAGCAGCTTAAGTCCGGGTAGCTACGAGCAGTACTTC. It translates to CASSLSPGSYEQYF.

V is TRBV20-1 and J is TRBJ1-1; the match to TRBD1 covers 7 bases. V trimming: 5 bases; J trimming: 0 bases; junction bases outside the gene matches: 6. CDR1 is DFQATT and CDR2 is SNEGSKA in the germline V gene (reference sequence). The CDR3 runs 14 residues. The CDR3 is CSAQRTGLNTEAFF. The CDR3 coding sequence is TGCAGTGCTCAAAGGACAGGCTTGAACACTGAAGCTTTCTTT.

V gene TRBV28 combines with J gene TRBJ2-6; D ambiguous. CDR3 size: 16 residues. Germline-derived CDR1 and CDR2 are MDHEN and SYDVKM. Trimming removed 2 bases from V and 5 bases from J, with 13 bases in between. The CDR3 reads CASSLPWPERANVLTF. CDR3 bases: TGTGCCAGCAGTTTACCCTGGCCCGAAAGGGCCAACGTCCTGACTTTC.

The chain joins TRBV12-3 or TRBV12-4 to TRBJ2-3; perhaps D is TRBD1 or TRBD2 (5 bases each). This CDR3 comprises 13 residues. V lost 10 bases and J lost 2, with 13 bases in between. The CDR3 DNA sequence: TGTGCCATCCATCCGGGACCCACAGATACGCAGTATTTT. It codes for CAIHPGPTDTQYF.

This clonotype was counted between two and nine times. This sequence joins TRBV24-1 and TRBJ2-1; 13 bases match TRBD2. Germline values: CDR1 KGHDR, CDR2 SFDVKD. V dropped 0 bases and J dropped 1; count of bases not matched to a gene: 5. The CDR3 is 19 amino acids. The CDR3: CATSDLRTSGSSSYNEQFF. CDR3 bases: TGTGCCACCAGTGATTTGAGGACTAGCGGGAGCAGTTCCTACAATGAGCAGTTCTTC.

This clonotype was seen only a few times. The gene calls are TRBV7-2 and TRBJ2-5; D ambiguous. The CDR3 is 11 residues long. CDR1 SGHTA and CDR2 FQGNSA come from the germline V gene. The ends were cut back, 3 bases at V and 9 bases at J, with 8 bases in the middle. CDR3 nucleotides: TGTGCCAGCAGCTTGACCGAGCCCCAGTACTTC. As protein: CASSLTEPQYF.

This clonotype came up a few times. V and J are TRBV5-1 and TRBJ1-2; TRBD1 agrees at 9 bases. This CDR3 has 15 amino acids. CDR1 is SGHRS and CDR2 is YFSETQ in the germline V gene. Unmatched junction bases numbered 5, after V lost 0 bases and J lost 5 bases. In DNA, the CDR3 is TGCGCCAGCAGCTTGGCCTGGGGACAGGGTTATGGCTACACCTTC. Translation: CASSLAWGQGYGYTF. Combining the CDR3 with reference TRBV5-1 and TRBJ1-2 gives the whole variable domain KAGVTQTPRYLIKTRGQQVTLSCSPISGHRSVSWYQQTPGQGLQFLFEYFSETQRNKGNFPGRFSGRQFSNSRSEMNVSTLELGDSALYLCASSLAWGQGYGYTFGSGTRLTVV.

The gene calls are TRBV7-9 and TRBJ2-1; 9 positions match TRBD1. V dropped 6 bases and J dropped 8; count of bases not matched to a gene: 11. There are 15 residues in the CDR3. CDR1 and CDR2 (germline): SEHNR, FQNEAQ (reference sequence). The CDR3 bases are TGTGCCAGCAGGTCATCTCGGGACAGGGTGGATGAGCAGTTCTTC. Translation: CASRSSRDRVDEQFF.

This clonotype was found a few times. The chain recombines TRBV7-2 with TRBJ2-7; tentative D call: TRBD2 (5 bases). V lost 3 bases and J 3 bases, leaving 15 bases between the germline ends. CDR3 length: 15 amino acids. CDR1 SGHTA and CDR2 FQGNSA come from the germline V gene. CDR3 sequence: CASSFFAGALYEQYF. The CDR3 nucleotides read TGTGCCAGCAGCTTTTTTGCGGGCGCCCTCTACGAGCAGTACTTC.

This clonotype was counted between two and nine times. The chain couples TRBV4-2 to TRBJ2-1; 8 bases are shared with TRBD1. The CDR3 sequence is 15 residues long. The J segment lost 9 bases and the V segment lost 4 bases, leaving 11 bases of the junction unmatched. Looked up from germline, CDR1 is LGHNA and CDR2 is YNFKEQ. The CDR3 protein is CASSLAPQGAGEQFF. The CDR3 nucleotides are TGTGCCAGCAGCCTAGCCCCCCAGGGGGCAGGTGAGCAGTTCTTC.